A selection of T cell receptor beta chains follows, all from one sample in a study of molecular identifiers for immune sequencing clone quantification. TCRdb reprocessed the PCR reads with MiXCR, giving one entry per CDR3 protein. This sample has just under 650,000 distinct CDR3 sequences, with 15% to 20% found just once. Sequences were obtained from naive CD8+ T cells from blood, with Jurkat cell RNA spiked in. The receptors here all came from a human donor in good health. Some libraries in this study had Jurkat cell RNA spiked in. CDR3s include the opening cysteine and the closing phenylalanine or tryptophan. Each record gives: CDR3 length, J gene, D gene, clone size, V gene, CDR3 protein, CDR3 DNA. A D gene is named only where the DNA matches it firmly. Clone size appears in some rows only: once, few, many, or a class for an expanded clone.

length: 14
J: TRBJ2-7
D: NA
size: NA
V: TRBV11-2
CDR3: CACSLRGLADEQYF
DNA: TGTGCCTGCAGCCTCCGCGGGCTAGCTGACGAGCAGTACTTC

length: 19
J: TRBJ2-6
D: TRBD1
size: few
V: TRBV19
CDR3: CASSGPQDRGQSGANVLTF
DNA: TGTGCCAGTAGTGGTCCCCAGGACAGGGGGCAGTCTGGGGCCAACGTCCTGACTTTC

length: 14
J: TRBJ2-5
D: NA
size: many
V: TRBV6-1
CDR3: CASSELAGQETQYF
DNA: TGTGCCAGCAGTGAACTAGCTGGCCAAGAGACCCAGTACTTC

length: 14
J: TRBJ2-1
D: NA
size: NA
V: TRBV5-1
CDR3: CASSGGLGDNEQFF
DNA: TGCGCCAGCAGCGGCGGACTGGGCGACAATGAGCAGTTCTTC

length: 15
J: TRBJ2-1
D: NA
size: many
V: TRBV9
CDR3: CASSVMTVSYNEQFF
DNA: TGTGCCAGCAGCGTAATGACGGTATCCTACAATGAGCAGTTCTTC

length: 14
J: TRBJ2-7
D: NA
size: many
V: TRBV20-1
CDR3: CSARNRDQYYEQYF
DNA: TGCAGTGCTAGGAACAGGGATCAGTACTACGAGCAGTACTTC

length: 14
J: TRBJ2-1
D: NA
size: NA
V: TRBV7-9
CDR3: CASSFTEGYNKQFF
DNA: TGTGCCAGCAGCTTTACCGAGGGGTACAATAAGCAGTTCTTC

length: 14
J: TRBJ2-7
D: NA
size: few
V: TRBV7-2
CDR3: CASSVELGGYEQYF
DNA: TGTGCCAGCAGCGTAGAACTAGGAGGTTACGAGCAGTACTTC

length: 14
J: TRBJ1-3
D: NA
size: many
V: TRBV12-3/TRBV12-4
CDR3: CARAREYSGNTIYF
DNA: TGTGCCAGAGCCAGGGAGTACTCTGGAAACACCATATATTTT

length: 13
J: TRBJ2-7
D: TRBD1
size: many
V: TRBV29-1
CDR3: CSVRTGEDYEQYF
DNA: TGCAGCGTCCGGACAGGGGAGGACTACGAGCAGTACTTC

length: 15
J: TRBJ1-1
D: NA
size: many
V: TRBV4-3
CDR3: CASSQDGGPDTEAFF
DNA: TGCGCCAGCAGCCAAGATGGGGGTCCGGACACTGAAGCTTTCTTT

length: 15
J: TRBJ1-5
D: NA
size: many
V: TRBV28
CDR3: CASTKGDSWFQPQHF
DNA: TGTGCCAGCACTAAAGGGGACTCTTGGTTTCAGCCCCAGCATTTT

length: 14
J: TRBJ2-7
D: NA
size: NA
V: TRBV11-3
CDR3: CASSPQAGYDEQYF
DNA: TGTGCCAGCAGCCCCCAGGCGGGGTATGACGAGCAGTACTTC

length: 17
J: TRBJ2-2
D: NA
size: NA
V: TRBV12-3/TRBV12-4
CDR3: CASTPKGGISDTGELFF
DNA: TGTGCCAGCACCCCGAAAGGGGGAATATCGGACACCGGGGAGCTGTTTTTT

length: 16
J: TRBJ1-2
D: NA
size: NA
V: TRBV6-6
CDR3: CASSYTLSPSPEGYTF
DNA: TGTGCCAGCAGTTATACCTTATCCCCCTCACCTGAGGGCTACACCTTC

length: 14
J: TRBJ2-2
D: TRBD2
size: many
V: TRBV7-6
CDR3: CASTLPSGRGELFF
DNA: TGTGCCAGCACCCTCCCTAGCGGGCGAGGGGAGCTGTTTTTT

length: 14
J: TRBJ1-4
D: NA
size: few
V: TRBV27
CDR3: CASSLEPTGEKLFF
DNA: TGTGCCAGCAGTTTAGAACCAACGGGGGAAAAACTGTTTTTT

length: 16
J: TRBJ1-5
D: NA
size: many
V: TRBV20-1
CDR3: CSARDRRGVSNQPQHF
DNA: TGCAGTGCTAGAGATAGGAGGGGGGTTAGCAATCAGCCCCAGCATTTT